A selection of T cell receptor beta chains follows, all from one sample in a study of cytomegalovirus exposure and HLA in healthy donors. Generated by immunoSEQ multiplex PCR, the TCRdb table keeps only in-frame clones and is missing some. The data hold tens of thousands of clones, with over 85% observed a single time. The sequenced sample was PBMCs. These receptors were taken from a woman under 40 in good health and CMV-seronegative. The CDR3 runs from the conserved cysteine through the conserved F or W. The D gene is left open where the match is weak. Not all rows give a size; the values are once, few, many and, for expanded clones, a class.

>-|TRBD1|TRBV20-1|TRBJ1-2
TGCAGTGGGACAGGTGGCTATGGCTACACCTTC
CSGTGGYGYTF
>-|-|TRBV6-1|TRBJ2-5
TGTGCCAGCAGTGCAGTTAAAGAGACCCAGTACTTC
CASSAVKETQYF
>-|-|TRBV9|TRBJ2-1
TGTGCCAGCAGCGTAGAAGGAGCGGTTCTCGGTGATGAGCAGTTCTTC
CASSVEGAVLGDEQFF
>-|TRBD1|TRBV29-1|TRBJ1-2
TGCAGCGCCTTGGACAGGGGTCGGAACTATGGCTACACCTTC
CSALDRGRNYGYTF
>-|TRBD2|TRBV5-1|TRBJ2-1
TGCGCCAGCAGCTCCCGATCCGCACTAGCGGGGGGCTACAATGAGCAGTTCTTC
CASSSRSALAGGYNEQFF
>-|TRBD1|TRBV6-5|TRBJ2-3
TGTGCCAGCAGTCAGGACAGGGATACCGGTTATACGCAGTATTTT
CASSQDRDTGYTQYF
>-|TRBD2|TRBV4-2|TRBJ2-5
TGTGCCAGCAGCCAGTACTTAGCGGGGGGCATACAAGAGACCCAGTACTTC
CASSQYLAGGIQETQYF
>once|-|TRBV19|TRBJ1-4
TGTGCCAGTAGTACAAGCAGGGGTGCTAATGAAAAACTGTTTTTT
CASSTSRGANEKLFF
>-|TRBD1|TRBV5-4|TRBJ2-3
TGTGCCAGCAGCTTAGGGGACAGGGGGCCAGATACGCAGTATTTT
CASSLGDRGPDTQYF
>-|TRBD1|TRBV5-1|TRBJ1-6
TGCGCCAGCAGCTTGAGGACAGGGGAGGGTTCACCCCTCCACTTT
CASSLRTGEGSPLHF
>few|-|TRBV4-1|TRBJ1-1
TGCGCCAGCAGCACCCTGGGCTGGGGGGTTTCTGAAGCTTTCTTT
CASSTLGWGVSEAFF
>once|-|TRBV18|TRBJ1-4
TGTGCCAGCTCAGATATCGGGGAAGGAGGTGGAAAACTGTTTTTT
CASSDIGEGGGKLFF
>-|-|TRBV6-1|TRBJ1-2
TGTGCCAGCAGTGAAGGGGCAGCCGGCTATGGCTACACCTTC
CASSEGAAGYGYTF
>-|-|TRBV30|TRBJ2-1
TGTGCCTGGAGTGTCTACTACAATGAGCAGTTCTTC
CAWSVYYNEQFF
>once|-|TRBV7-3|TRBJ2-3
TGTGCCAGCAGCTTAGGTTTAGCGGTCACAGATACGCAGTATTTT
CASSLGLAVTDTQYF
>-|TRBD1|TRBV5-4|TRBJ1-3
TGTGCCAGCAGCTCAGGGACAGCCTCTGGAAACACCATATATTTT
CASSSGTASGNTIYF
>-|TRBD2|TRBV6-1|TRBJ2-7
TGTGCCAGCAGGACTAGCCCGCTTTACGAGCAGTACTTC
CASRTSPLYEQYF
>-|-|TRBV4-1|TRBJ1-3
TGCGCCAGCAGCCAAGAGGTTGGGGGCAGCACTGGAAACACCATATATTTT
CASSQEVGGSTGNTIYF
>-|-|TRBV4-2|TRBJ2-3
TGTGCCAGCAGCCGTGGTATTCTAGGCGGGCTGTCCACGACGGGCACAGATACGCAGTATTTT
CASSRGILGGLSTTGTDTQYF
>once|-|TRBV5-1|TRBJ2-6
TGCGCCAGCAGCTTGAGCGGTACTGGGGCCAACGTCCTGACTTTC
CASSLSGTGANVLTF
>-|-|TRBV5-1|TRBJ2-5
TGCGCCAGCAGCGGCGGGACAGCCGGAGGAGAGACCCAGTACTTC
CASSGGTAGGETQYF
>-|-|TRBV4-3|TRBJ1-6
TGCGCCAGCAGCCAAGGACAGGCAGGGAATTCACCCCTCCACTTT
CASSQGQAGNSPLHF
>-|TRBD1|TRBV7-2|TRBJ1-4
TGTGCCAGCAGCACCTACAGGGGGACTCTGTTTTTT
CASSTYRGTLFF
>-|-|TRBV25-1|TRBJ1-4
TGTGCCAGCAGTGAAACTCGGGAGGTCGGAGAAAAACTGTTTTTT
CASSETREVGEKLFF
>-|-|TRBV6-5|TRBJ2-7
TGTGCCAGCAGTTACTTCTCCGAGCAGTACTTC
CASSYFSEQYF
>-|-|TRBV13|TRBJ1-1
TGTGCCAGCAGCTTAGGGAGTAGGTTGACAGGCCGTTTCACTGAAGCTTTCTTT
CASSLGSRLTGRFTEAFF
>-|TRBD2|TRBV5-1|TRBJ2-5
TGCGCCAGCAGCCCCAACTTAGCGGGGGGTGAGACCCAGTACTTC
CASSPNLAGGETQYF
>-|-|TRBV19|TRBJ1-1
TGTGCCAGTAGAAGGGTAGGGGTAAACACTGAAGCTTTCTTT
CASRRVGVNTEAFF
>-|TRBD1|TRBV13|TRBJ2-3
TGTGCCAGCAGCCACAGGGGGGATACGCAGTATTTT
CASSHRGDTQYF